These 2 T cell receptor beta chains were all obtained from the same sample, sequenced in a study of T cell responses to AZD1222 COVID-19 vaccine. Data came from immunoSEQ multiplex PCR; TCRdb stores just in-frame clones and leaves some out. The repertoire holds under 75,000 clones, roughly 85% seen once, with about a fifth in the top ten. Sequencing was performed on peripheral blood, taken on day 0 of AZD1222 vaccination. The receptors originated from an adult in good health.

In this sample, this clone turned up a few times. The rearrangement joins TRBV2 to TRBJ2-7, with TRBD1 matching 9 bases. Trimming at V came to 5 bases and at J to 3 bases, leaving 14 bases not matched to a gene. Germline V gene data show CDR1 as SNHLY and CDR2 as FYNNEI. The CDR3 covers 17 residues. The CDR3 here is CASSNHPWTGDLYEQYF. The CDR3 DNA reads as TGTGCCAGCAGTAATCACCCCTGGACAGGGGACCTCTACGAGCAGTACTTC. The full variable domain, completed using reference TRBV2 and TRBJ2-7, is EPEVTQTPSHQVTQMGQEVILRCVPISNHLYFYWYRQILGQKVEFLVSFYNNEISEKSEIFDDQFSVERPDGSNFTLKIRSTKLEDSAMYFCASSNHPWTGDLYEQYFGPGTRLTVT.

This clone was counted a single time. The chain carries TRBV7-3 and TRBJ2-1, with 9 positions matching TRBD2. The CDR3 runs to 14 residues. Looked up from germline, CDR1 is SGHTA and CDR2 is FQGTGA. J lost 5 bases, V lost 6 bases, and 5 bases had no gene match. CDR3 residues: CASSLAGYNNEQFF. The CDR3 DNA is TGTGCCAGCAGTCTAGCGGGGTACAACAATGAGCAGTTCTTC.